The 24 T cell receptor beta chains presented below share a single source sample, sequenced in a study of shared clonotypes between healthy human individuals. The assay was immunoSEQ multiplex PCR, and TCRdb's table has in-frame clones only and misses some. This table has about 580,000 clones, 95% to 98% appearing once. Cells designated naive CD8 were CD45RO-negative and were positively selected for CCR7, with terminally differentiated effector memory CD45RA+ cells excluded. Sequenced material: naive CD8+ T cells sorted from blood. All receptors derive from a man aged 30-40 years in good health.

CDR3 loop: CASSYTGTGLSYEQYF. For the CDR3, the DNA is TGCGCCAGCAGCTATACCGGGACAGGTTTATCCTACGAGCAGTACTTC. The chain employs TRBV4-1 and TRBJ2-7; 8 positions agree with TRBD1. In germline, CDR1 is MGHRA, CDR2 YSYEKL. J lost 1 base, V lost 5 bases, and 10 bases had no gene match. The CDR3 has 16 residues.

The CDR3 nucleotides read TGTGCCAGTAGTACCGGGACACCCGCCTCCGAGCAGTACTTC. The encoded protein is CASSTGTPASEQYF. This sequence joins TRBV19 and TRBJ2-7; tentatively, D is TRBD1 (6 bases). This CDR3 has 14 residues. Germline CDR1 and CDR2: LNHDA and SQIVND (reference sequence). The germline V and J ends were trimmed by 4 bases and 6 bases, with 16 bases remaining between them.

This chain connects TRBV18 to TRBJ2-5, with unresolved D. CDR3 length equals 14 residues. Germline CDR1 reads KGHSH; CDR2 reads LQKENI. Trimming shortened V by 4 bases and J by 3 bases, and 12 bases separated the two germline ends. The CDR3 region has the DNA TGTGCCAGCTCACAGGCTAGGTTTGAAGAGACCCAGTACTTC. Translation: CASSQARFEETQYF.

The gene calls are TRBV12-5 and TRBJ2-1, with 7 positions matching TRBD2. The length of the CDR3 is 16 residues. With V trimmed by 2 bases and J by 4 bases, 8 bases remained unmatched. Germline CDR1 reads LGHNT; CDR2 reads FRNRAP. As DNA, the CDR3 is TGTGCTAGTGGTTTGCCCCCGAGCGGGGCTTACAATGAGCAGTTCTTC. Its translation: CASGLPPSGAYNEQFF.

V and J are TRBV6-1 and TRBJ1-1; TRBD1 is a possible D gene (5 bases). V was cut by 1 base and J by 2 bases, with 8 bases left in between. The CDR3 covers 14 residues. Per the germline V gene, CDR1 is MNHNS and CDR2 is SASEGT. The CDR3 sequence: CASSEGRGNTEAFF. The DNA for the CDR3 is TGTGCCAGCAGTGAAGGGAGGGGAAACACTGAAGCTTTCTTT.

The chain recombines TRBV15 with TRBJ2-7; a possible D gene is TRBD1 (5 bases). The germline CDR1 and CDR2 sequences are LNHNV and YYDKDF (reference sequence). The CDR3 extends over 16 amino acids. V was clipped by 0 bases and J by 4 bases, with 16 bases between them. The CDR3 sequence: CATSRDIADSRYEQYF. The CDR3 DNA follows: TGTGCCACCAGCAGAGATATAGCCGACAGTCGTTACGAGCAGTACTTC. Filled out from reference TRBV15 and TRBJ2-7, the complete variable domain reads DAMVIQNPRYQVTQFGKPVTLSCSQTLNHNVMYWYQQKSSQAPKLLFHYYDKDFNNEADTPDNFQSRRPNTSFCFLDIRSPGLGDTAMYLCATSRDIADSRYEQYFGPGTRLTVT.

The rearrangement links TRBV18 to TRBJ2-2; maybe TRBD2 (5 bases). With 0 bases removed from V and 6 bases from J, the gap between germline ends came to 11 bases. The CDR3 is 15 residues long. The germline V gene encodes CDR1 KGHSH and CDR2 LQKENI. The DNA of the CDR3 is TGTGCCAGCTCACCACCAGGGAGACTACCCGGGGAGCTGTTTTTT. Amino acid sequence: CASSPPGRLPGELFF. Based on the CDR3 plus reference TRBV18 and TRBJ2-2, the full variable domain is NAGVMQNPRHLVRRRGQEARLRCSPMKGHSHVYWYRQLPEEGLKFMVYLQKENIIDESGMPKERFSAEFPKEGPSILRIQQVVRGDSAAYFCASSPPGRLPGELFFGEGSRLTVL.

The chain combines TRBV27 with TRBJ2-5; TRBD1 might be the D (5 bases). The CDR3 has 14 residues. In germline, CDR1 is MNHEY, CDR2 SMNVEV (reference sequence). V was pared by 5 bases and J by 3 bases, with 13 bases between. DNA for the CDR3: TGTGCCAGCAGTATTGACAGTTTTGAAGAGACCCAGTACTTC. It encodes CASSIDSFEETQYF.

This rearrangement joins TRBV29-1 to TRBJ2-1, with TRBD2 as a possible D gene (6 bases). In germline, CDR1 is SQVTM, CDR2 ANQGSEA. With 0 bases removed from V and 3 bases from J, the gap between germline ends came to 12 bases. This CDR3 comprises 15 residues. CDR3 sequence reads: CSVEDLEDYYNEQFF. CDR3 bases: TGCAGCGTTGAAGATCTAGAGGACTACTACAATGAGCAGTTCTTC.

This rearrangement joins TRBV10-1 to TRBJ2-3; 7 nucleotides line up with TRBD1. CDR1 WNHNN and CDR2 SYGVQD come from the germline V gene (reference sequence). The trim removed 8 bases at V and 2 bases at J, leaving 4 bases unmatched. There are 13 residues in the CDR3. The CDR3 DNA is TGCGCCAGCGGACAGGCCCTCACAGATACGCAGTATTTT. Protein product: CASGQALTDTQYF.

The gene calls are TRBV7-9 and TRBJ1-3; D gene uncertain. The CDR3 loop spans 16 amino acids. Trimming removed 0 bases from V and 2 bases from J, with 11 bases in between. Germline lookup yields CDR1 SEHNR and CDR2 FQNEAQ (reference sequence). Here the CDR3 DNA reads TGTGCCAGCAGCTTAGCTGAGGGAACCCCTGGAAACACCATATATTTT. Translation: CASSLAEGTPGNTIYF. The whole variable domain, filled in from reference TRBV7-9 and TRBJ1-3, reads DTGVSQNPRHKITKRGQNVTFRCDPISEHNRLYWYRQTLGQGPEFLTYFQNEAQLEKSRLLSDRFSAERPKGSFSTLEIQRTEQGDSAMYLCASSLAEGTPGNTIYFGEGSWLTVV.

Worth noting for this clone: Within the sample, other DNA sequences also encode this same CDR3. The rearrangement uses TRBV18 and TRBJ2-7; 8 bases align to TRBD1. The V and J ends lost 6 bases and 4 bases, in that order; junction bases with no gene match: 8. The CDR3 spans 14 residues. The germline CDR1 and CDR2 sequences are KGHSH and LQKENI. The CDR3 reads CASSPGQGAYEQYF. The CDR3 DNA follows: TGTGCCAGCTCCCCTGGGCAGGGGGCGTACGAGCAGTACTTC. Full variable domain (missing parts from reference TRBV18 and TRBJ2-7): NAGVMQNPRHLVRRRGQEARLRCSPMKGHSHVYWYRQLPEEGLKFMVYLQKENIIDESGMPKERFSAEFPKEGPSILRIQQVVRGDSAAYFCASSPGQGAYEQYFGPGTRLTVT.

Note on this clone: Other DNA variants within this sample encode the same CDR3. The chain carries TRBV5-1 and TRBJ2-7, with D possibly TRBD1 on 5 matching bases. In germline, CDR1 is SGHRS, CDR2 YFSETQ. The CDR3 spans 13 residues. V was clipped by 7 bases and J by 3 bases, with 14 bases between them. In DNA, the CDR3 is TGCGCCAGCTCGTTAGGGGCAAACTACGAGCAGTACTTC. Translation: CASSLGANYEQYF.

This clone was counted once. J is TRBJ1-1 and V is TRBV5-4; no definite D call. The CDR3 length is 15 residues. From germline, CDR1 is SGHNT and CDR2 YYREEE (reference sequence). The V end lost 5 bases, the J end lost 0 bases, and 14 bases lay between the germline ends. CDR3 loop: CASSWKSDLNTEAFF. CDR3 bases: TGTGCCAGCAGTTGGAAAAGCGACTTGAACACTGAAGCTTTCTTT.

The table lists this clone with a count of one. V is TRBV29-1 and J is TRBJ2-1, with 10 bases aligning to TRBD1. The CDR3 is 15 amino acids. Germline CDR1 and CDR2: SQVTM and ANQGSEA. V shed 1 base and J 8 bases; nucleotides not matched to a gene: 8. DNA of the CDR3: TGCAGCGTTGAAGTATTGGGGACAGGGGAAGATGAGCAGTTCTTC. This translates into CSVEVLGTGEDEQFF.

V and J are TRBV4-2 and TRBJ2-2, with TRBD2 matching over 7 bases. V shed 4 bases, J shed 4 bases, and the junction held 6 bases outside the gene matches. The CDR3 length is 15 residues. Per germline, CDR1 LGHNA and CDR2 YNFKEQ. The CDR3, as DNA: TGTGCCAGCAGCCTCGAAGGGAGGGCCACCGGGGAGCTGTTTTTT. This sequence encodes CASSLEGRATGELFF.

The CDR3 protein is CSVELGWNTGELFF. The CDR3 nucleotides are TGCAGCGTTGAACTAGGATGGAACACCGGGGAGCTGTTTTTT. V and J are TRBV29-1 and TRBJ2-2; D gene ambiguous. CDR3 size: 14 residues. Deletions cut 2 bases from V and 1 base from J, with 8 bases between. Germline CDR1 is SQVTM and CDR2 is ANQGSEA.

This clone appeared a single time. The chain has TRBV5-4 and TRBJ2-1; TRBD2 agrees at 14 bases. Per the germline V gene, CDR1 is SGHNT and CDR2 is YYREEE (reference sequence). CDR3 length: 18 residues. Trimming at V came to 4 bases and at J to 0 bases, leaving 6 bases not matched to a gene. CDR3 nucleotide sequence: TGTGCCAGCAGCCGTACGGGACTAGCGGGAGACTCCTACAATGAGCAGTTCTTC. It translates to CASSRTGLAGDSYNEQFF.

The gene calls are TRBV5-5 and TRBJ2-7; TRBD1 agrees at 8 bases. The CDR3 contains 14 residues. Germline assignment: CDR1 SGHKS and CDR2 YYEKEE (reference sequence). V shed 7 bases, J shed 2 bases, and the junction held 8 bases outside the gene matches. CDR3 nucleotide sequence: TGTGCCAGCCGTTCGGCAGGGGGCCCCTACGAGCAGTACTTC. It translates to CASRSAGGPYEQYF.

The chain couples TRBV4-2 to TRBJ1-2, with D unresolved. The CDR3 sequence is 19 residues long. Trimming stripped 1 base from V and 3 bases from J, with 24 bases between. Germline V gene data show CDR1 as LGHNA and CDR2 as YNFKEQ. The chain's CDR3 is CASSQGESHSYGLDYGYTF. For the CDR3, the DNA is TGTGCCAGCAGCCAAGGGGAGTCTCACAGTTACGGCCTTGACTATGGCTACACCTTC.

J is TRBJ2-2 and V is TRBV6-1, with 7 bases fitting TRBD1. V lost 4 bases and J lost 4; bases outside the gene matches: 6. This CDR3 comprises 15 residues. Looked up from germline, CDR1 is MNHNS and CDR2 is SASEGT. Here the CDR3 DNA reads TGTGCCAGCAGTGCGACAGGGTACGGCACCGGGGAGCTGTTTTTT. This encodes CASSATGYGTGELFF.

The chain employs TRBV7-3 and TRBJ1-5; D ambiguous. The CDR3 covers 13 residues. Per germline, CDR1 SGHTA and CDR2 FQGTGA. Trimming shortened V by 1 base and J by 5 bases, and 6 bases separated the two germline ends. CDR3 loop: CASSLNSDQPQHF. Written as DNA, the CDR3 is TGTGCCAGCAGCTTAAACAGTGATCAGCCCCAGCATTTT.

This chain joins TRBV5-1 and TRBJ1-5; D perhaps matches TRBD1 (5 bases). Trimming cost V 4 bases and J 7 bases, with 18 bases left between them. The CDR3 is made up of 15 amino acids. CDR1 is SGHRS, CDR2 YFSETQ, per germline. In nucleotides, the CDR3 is TGCGCCAGCAGCATAGGGACCCACTGGGACCAGCCCCAGCATTTT. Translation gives CASSIGTHWDQPQHF.

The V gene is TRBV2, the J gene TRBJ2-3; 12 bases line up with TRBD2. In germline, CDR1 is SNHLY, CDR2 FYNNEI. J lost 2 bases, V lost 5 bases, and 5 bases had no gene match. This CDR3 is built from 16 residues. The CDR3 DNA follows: TGTGCCAGCAGTCTAGCGGGAGGGTCGATCACAGATACGCAGTATTTT. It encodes CASSLAGGSITDTQYF.